This TCR beta chain was obtained from a study of TIL therapy for anti-PD-1-resistant metastatic lung cancer. Overall study: Median tumor PD-L1 proportion score was roughly 5.8%. General study findings and limits: After infusion, TIL clonotypes partly replaced peripheral T cells and declined over months.

In the case of this clone: Antigen unknown.

CDR1 and CDR2 from the germline V gene are LNHDA and SQIVND (reference sequence). V dropped 6 bases and J dropped 2; count of bases not matched to a gene: 9. This CDR3 contains 15 residues. Sequencing used immunoSEQ v3. Some clones are missing from TCRdb's copy, which holds only in-frame ones; the method was immunoSEQ multiplex PCR. The data hold roughly 60,000 clones, with around four fifths observed a single time. The time point denotes: pre-treatment sample, taken before nivolumab and TIL therapy. The chain combines TRBV19 with TRBJ2-5, with 7 positions matching TRBD1. The sequence came from a person between 25 and 79 years old with non-small cell lung cancer. Source: blood, taken at baseline. The CDR3 is CASRPPGQPQETQYF. The CDR3 DNA sequence: TGTGCCAGTAGGCCACCGGGACAGCCGCAAGAGACCCAGTACTTC.